This T cell receptor beta chain was identified in a study of CD8 T cells in ankylosing spondylitis. Study findings and constraints: It appeared that ankylosing spondylitis blood was characterized by a TCR beta motif of several highly homologous variants. Reactive arthritis synovial fluid and blood previously showed some of these motif variants.

CDR1 is MNHEY and CDR2 is SMNVEV in the germline V gene (reference sequence). This CDR3 comprises 16 residues. V lost 6 bases, J lost 0 bases, and 12 bases lay in between. On this clonotype: No antigen is known for it.

By quantitative 5'-RACE with molecular barcodes, the TCR beta libraries were made. TCRdb independently ran MiXCR on the 5' RACE reads; one entry per CDR3 protein. The table has more than 100,000 distinct CDR3 sequences, about a sixth seen once; the top ten hold roughly a third. The specimen was blood, either unsorted or a sorted T cell fraction (not recorded which). The TCR was taken from a male donor with ankylosing spondylitis. V is TRBV27 and J is TRBJ2-6; the D call may be TRBD1 or TRBD2 (6 bases each). The CDR3 DNA is TGTGCCAGCAGCGCGGGACAATCCTCTGGGGCCAACGTCCTGACTTTC. It is translated as CASSAGQSSGANVLTF.